This T cell receptor (beta chain) was identified in a study of shared clonotypes between healthy human individuals. General study results and limits: Several donors showed sharing of approximately 5% of naive CD4 clonotypes.

Evenly divided among several immunoSEQ plates was the genomic DNA of each subset. Profiling relied on immunoSEQ multiplex PCR, and the TCRdb table lists in-frame clones only, not all of them. The sample carries roughly 2 million clones, roughly 95% recorded once. The CDR3 consists of 16 residues. Per germline, CDR1 SGHRS and CDR2 YFSETQ. Trimming removed 4 bases from V and 0 bases from J; junction bases left unmatched: 8. As for this clone: What it recognizes is unknown.

The sequenced material came from naive CD4+ T cells sorted from blood. Noted subset: CD45RA+ positively selected. The source of this sequence is a man between 18 and 29 years old in good health. The chain joins TRBV5-1 to TRBJ2-7; 9 nucleotides agree with TRBD1. The DNA for the CDR3 is TGCGCCAGCAGCCCGGTAGGGACAGGGAACTCCTACGAGCAGTACTTC. Amino acid sequence: CASSPVGTGNSYEQYF.